This T cell receptor beta chain was sequenced for a study of T cell changes during pregnancy in multiple sclerosis. Some clones are missing from TCRdb's copy, which holds only in-frame ones; the method was immunoSEQ multiplex PCR. The data contain about 100,000 clones, around 92% of them seen just once; the ten biggest clones take up about 1.9%. V was pared by 2 bases and J by 2 bases, with 11 bases between. Germline V lookup: CDR1 SGHNT, CDR2 YYREEE (reference sequence). The CDR3 is 15 residues long. The TCR sequence derives from a female donor with multiple sclerosis, enrolled in a pregnancy study. Sequences were derived from peripheral blood, sampled after pregnancy. V and J are TRBV5-4 and TRBJ1-5; the D gene is possibly TRBD1 (5 bases). CDR3 DNA: TGTGCCAGCAGCTTAGACGGAGGGGGCAATCAGCCCCAGCATTTT. Protein product: CASSLDGGGNQPQHF.